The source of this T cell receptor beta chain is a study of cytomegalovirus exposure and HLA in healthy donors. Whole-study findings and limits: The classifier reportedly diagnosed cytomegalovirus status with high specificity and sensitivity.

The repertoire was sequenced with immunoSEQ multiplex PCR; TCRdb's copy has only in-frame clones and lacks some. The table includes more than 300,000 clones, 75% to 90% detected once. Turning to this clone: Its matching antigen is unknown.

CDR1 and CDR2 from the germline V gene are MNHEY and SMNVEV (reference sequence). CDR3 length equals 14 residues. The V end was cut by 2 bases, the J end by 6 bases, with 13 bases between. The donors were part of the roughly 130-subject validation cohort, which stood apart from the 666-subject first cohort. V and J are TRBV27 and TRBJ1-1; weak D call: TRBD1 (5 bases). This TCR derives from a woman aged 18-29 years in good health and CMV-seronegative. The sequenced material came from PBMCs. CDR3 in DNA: TGTGCCAGCAGTTTACTCGACAGTGTTGCTGAAGCTTTCTTT. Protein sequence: CASSLLDSVAEAFF.